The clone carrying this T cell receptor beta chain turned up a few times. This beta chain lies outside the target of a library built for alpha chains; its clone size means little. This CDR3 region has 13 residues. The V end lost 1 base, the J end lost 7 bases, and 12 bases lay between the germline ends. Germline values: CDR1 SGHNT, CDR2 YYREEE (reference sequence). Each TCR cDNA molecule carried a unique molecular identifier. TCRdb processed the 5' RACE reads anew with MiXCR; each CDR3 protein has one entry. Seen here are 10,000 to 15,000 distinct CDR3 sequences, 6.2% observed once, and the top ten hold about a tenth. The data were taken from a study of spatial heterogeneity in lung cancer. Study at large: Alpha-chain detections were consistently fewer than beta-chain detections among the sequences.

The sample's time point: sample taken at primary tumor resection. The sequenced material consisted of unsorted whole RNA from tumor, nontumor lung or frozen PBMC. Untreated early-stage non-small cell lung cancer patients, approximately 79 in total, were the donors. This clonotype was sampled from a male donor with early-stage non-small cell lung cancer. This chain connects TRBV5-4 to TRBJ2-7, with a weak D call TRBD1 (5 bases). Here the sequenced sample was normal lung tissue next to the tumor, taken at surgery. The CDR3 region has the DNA TGTGCCAGCAGCTTGAAAGGGGTCCCGGAGCAGTACTTC. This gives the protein CASSLKGVPEQYF.